This TCR beta chain originates from a study of T cells in localized non-small cell lung cancer. Study-wide findings and caveats: Because researchers sequenced only one region of the tumor, heterogeneity is still possible. Uninvolved neighboring lung showed the greatest T cell clonality, exceeding tumor. Longer overall survival associated with higher blood T cell density; shorter survival with higher adjacent-lung clonality. A median approximately 61 of the top 100 tumor clones appeared in adjacent lung.

Worth noting for this clone: Its antigen is not identified.

The method was immunoSEQ multiplex PCR; TCRdb's version includes in-frame clones alone and lacks a portion of them. Of more than 30,000 clones listed, under 90% were seen once; the top ten hold about 4.2%. The sample consisted of peripheral blood, taken before any cancer treatment. This TCR derives from a male donor at least 60 years old with stage III lung adenocarcinoma.

The CDR3 DNA is TGTGCCAGCTCACGGGACCGGCCGAACCCCTACGAGCAGTACTTC. Amino acid sequence: CASSRDRPNPYEQYF. V and J are TRBV18 and TRBJ2-7; D tentatively fits TRBD1 or TRBD2 (5 bases each). Trimming shortened V by 4 bases and J by 2 bases, and 15 bases separated the two germline ends. This CDR3 is 15 amino acids long. Germline CDR1 KGHSH, CDR2 LQKENI.